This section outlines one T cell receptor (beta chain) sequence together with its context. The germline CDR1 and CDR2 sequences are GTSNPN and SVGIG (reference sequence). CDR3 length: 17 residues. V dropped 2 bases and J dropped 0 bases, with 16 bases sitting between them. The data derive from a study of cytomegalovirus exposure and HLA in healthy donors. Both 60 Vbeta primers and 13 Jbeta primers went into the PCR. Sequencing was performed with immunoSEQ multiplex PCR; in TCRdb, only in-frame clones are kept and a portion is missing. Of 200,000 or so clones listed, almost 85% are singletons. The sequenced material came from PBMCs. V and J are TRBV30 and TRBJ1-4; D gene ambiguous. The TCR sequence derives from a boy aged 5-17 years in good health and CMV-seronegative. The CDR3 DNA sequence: TGTGCCTGGAGTCCAACTCGGCGGCTTGCAACTAATGAAAAACTGTTTTTT. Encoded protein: CAWSPTRRLATNEKLFF.